This T cell receptor beta chain was obtained from a study of cytomegalovirus exposure and HLA in healthy donors. The study, taken as a whole, reports: TCR beta sequences reportedly predicted most subjects' HLA-A and HLA-B alleles accurately.

Comment on this clone: Its specificity is unknown.

The PCR employed 60 Vbeta primers together with 13 Jbeta primers. Method: immunoSEQ multiplex PCR; TCRdb's copy keeps in-frame clones and lacks some. The table shows 72,000 or so clones, with roughly four fifths occurring only once. Sequencing was performed on PBMCs. The sequence was obtained from a woman aged 25 to 39 in good health and CMV-seropositive.

Here the CDR3 DNA reads TGTGCCAGCAGCTTCGGACTAGCGGGCTACGAGCAGTACTTC. This codes for CASSFGLAGYEQYF. The chain employs TRBV11-2 and TRBJ2-7; TRBD2 agrees at 11 bases. With V trimmed by 3 bases and J by 3 bases, 1 base remained unmatched. CDR3 length: 14 amino acids. Germline assignment: CDR1 SGHAT and CDR2 FQNNGV.